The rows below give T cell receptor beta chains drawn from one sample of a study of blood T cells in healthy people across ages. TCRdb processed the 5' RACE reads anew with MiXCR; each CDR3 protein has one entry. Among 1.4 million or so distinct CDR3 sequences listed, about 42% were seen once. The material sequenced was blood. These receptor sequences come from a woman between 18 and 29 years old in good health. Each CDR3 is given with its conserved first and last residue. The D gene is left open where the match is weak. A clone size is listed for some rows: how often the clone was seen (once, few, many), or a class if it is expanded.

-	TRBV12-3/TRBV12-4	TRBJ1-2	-	TGTGCCAGCAGACTCGGACAACGCTATGGCTACACCTTC	CASRLGQRYGYTF
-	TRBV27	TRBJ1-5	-	TGTGCCAGCAGTCCCCTAAGACAGCGCAATCAGCCCCAGCATTTT	CASSPLRQRNQPQHF
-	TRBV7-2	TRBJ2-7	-	TGTGCCAGCACCTCTAGACAGGAACACGAGCAGTACTTC	CASTSRQEHEQYF
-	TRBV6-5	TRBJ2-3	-	TGTGCCAGCAGCAAGCTGCGGGTGCGCACAGATACGCAGTATTTT	CASSKLRVRTDTQYF
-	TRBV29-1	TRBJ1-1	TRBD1	TGCAGCGTTCGCGACAGGGGAGCCACTGAAGCTTTCTTT	CSVRDRGATEAFF
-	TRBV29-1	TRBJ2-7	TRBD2	TGCAGCGTGGAGACTAGCGGGATAGGCGGCGAGCAGTACTTC	CSVETSGIGGEQYF
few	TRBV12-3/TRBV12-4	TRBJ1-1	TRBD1	TGTGCCAGCAGGGACAGGGCTAACACTGAAGCTTTCTTT	CASRDRANTEAFF
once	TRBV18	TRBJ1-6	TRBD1	TGTGCCAGCTCACAATCACAGGGGGGTGTGAATTCACCCCTCCACTTT	CASSQSQGGVNSPLHF
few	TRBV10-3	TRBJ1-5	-	TGTGCCATCAGTGACCCGGCCCACAATCAGCCCCAGCATTTT	CAISDPAHNQPQHF
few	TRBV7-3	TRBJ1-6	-	TGTGCCAGCAGCTCCACTCGACACCCTAATTCACCCCTCCACTTT	CASSSTRHPNSPLHF
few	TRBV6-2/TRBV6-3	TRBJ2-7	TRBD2	TGTGCCAGCAGTTACTATCGGACTAGCTCAATCTACGAGCAGTACTTC	CASSYYRTSSIYEQYF
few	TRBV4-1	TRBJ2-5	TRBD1	TGCGCCAGCAGCCAACCGGGACAGTCGTACCAAGAGACCCAGTACTTC	CASSQPGQSYQETQYF
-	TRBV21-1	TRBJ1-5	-	TGTGCCAGCAGCAAAGTTTTTCAACAGTGCAATCAGCCCCAGCATTTT	CASSKVFQQCNQPQHF
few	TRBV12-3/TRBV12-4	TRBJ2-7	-	TGTGCCAGCAGTTCCCGGGGGTCGATCTACGAGCAGTACTTC	CASSSRGSIYEQYF
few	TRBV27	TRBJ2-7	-	TGTGCCAGCCGAGCCGGAACAGGGCCCTACGAGCAGTACTTC	CASRAGTGPYEQYF
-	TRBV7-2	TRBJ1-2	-	TGTGCCAGCAGCTTTACCAGGGGATTGGATGGCTACACCTTC	CASSFTRGLDGYTF
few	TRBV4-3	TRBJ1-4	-	TGCGCCAGCAGCCAAGAGAGGGATGAAAAACTGTTTTTT	CASSQERDEKLFF
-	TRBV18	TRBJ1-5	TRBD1	TGTGCCAGCTCACCAATTTCGGGGACAGGGTCCAATCAGCCCCAGCATTTT	CASSPISGTGSNQPQHF
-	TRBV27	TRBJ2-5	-	TGTGCCAGCAGTCTAACCCCGCCGGGGAGACTAGTATGGGAGACCCAGTACTTC	CASSLTPPGRLVWETQYF
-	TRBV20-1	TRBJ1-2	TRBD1	TGCAGTGCTCCGGACAGGGTCAGCGTAGCCTACACCTTC	CSAPDRVSVAYTF
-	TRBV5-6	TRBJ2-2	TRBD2	TGTGCCAGCAGCCGCTACGGGGGGACCACCGGGGAGCTGTTTTTT	CASSRYGGTTGELFF
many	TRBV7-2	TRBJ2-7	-	TGTGCCAGCAGCTTCGGCGGGGTACCGATAGAGCAGTACTTC	CASSFGGVPIEQYF